The 32 T cell receptor beta chains below come from one sample, sequenced in a study of blood T cell repertoires in COVID-19. The data were produced by immunoSEQ multiplex PCR, yet TCRdb's version contains in-frame clones alone and is incomplete. The repertoire includes 300,000 to 400,000 clones, about 85% of them detected once, and under 2% sits in the top ten. Sequenced material: PBMCs or T cells enriched from blood (not recorded which). These receptor sequences come from a woman aged 25 to 39 who had been exposed to COVID-19.

V usage is TRBV5-4 and J usage is TRBJ2-7; D not resolved. The CDR3 has 11 residues. Trimming removed 0 bases from V and 6 bases from J, with 4 bases in between. In germline, CDR1 is SGHNT, CDR2 YYREEE (reference sequence). The CDR3 DNA reads TGTGCCAGCAGCTTGGGAGGCGAGCAGTACTTC. Translated, it gives CASSLGGEQYF.

This chain connects TRBV5-1 to TRBJ2-1; 11 bases map to TRBD2. With 0 bases clipped from V and 7 bases from J, the junction kept 6 bases outside the gene matches. Germline loops: CDR1 SGHRS, CDR2 YFSETQ. The CDR3 is made up of 16 amino acids. CDR3 nucleotide sequence: TGCGCCAGCAGCTTGGGACTAGCGGGACTTTATAATGAGCAGTTCTTC. Translation: CASSLGLAGLYNEQFF. The whole variable domain, remainder taken from reference TRBV5-1 and TRBJ2-1, is KAGVTQTPRYLIKTRGQQVTLSCSPISGHRSVSWYQQTPGQGLQFLFEYFSETQRNKGNFPGRFSGRQFSNSRSEMNVSTLELGDSALYLCASSLGLAGLYNEQFFGPGTRLTVL.

The chain links TRBV9 to TRBJ2-2; the match to TRBD2 covers 7 bases. V lost 0 bases and J lost 7; bases outside the gene matches: 3. Germline CDR1 reads SGDLS; CDR2 reads YYNGEE. This CDR3 contains 14 residues. The CDR3 reads CASSVGLAGGELFF. The CDR3 DNA reads TGTGCCAGCAGCGTAGGACTAGCAGGCGGGGAGCTGTTTTTT.

The chain joins TRBV6-5 to TRBJ1-6, with TRBD1 identical over 8 bases. With V trimmed by 10 bases and J by 5 bases, 4 bases remained unmatched. The CDR3 length is 13 residues. Germline loops: CDR1 MNHEY, CDR2 SVGAGI. CDR3 sequence (DNA): TGTGCCATAAGGACAGGGAATAATTCACCCCTCCACTTT. As protein: CAIRTGNNSPLHF.

This chain joins TRBV19 and TRBJ1-1; D remains ambiguous. Trimming cost V 7 bases and J 0 bases, with 12 bases left between them. Germline V gene data show CDR1 as LNHDA and CDR2 as SQIVND (reference sequence). This CDR3 region has 14 residues. CDR3 sequence: CASKVEAVNTEAFF. CDR3 in DNA: TGTGCCAGTAAGGTGGAGGCTGTGAACACTGAAGCTTTCTTT.

As regards this clone: The same CDR3 can be traced to other DNA sequences in this sample. The chain has TRBV28 and TRBJ2-1; 10 nucleotides agree with TRBD2. Germline lookup yields CDR1 MDHEN and CDR2 SYDVKM. The CDR3 is made up of 17 amino acids. Losses at the gene ends were 2 bases for V and 0 bases for J; bases not matched to a gene: 4. CDR3 nucleotide sequence: TGTGCCAGCAGTTTACCTTCTAGCGGGAGCTCCTACAATGAGCAGTTCTTC. Residues: CASSLPSSGSSYNEQFF.

The rearrangement uses TRBV19 and TRBJ2-3; the match to TRBD1 covers 9 bases. The CDR3 length is 16 residues. Per the germline V gene, CDR1 is LNHDA and CDR2 is SQIVND (reference sequence). Trimming cost V 5 bases and J 0 bases; bases outside gene matches: 6. The CDR3 DNA sequence: TGTGCCAGTAGTCTAAAGGACAGGGGAAGCACAGATACGCAGTATTTT. As protein: CASSLKDRGSTDTQYF.

The chain recombines TRBV2 with TRBJ2-7, with D maybe TRBD1 (6 bases). The germline V gene encodes CDR1 SNHLY and CDR2 FYNNEI. CDR3 length: 13 amino acids. Trimming left V 5 bases short and J 5 bases short, with 13 bases between. CDR3 region: CASSLQGTHEQYF. In DNA form, the CDR3 reads TGTGCCAGCAGTTTACAGGGAACACACGAGCAGTACTTC.

The CDR3 region is CASSLYRGVDGYTF. The CDR3 bases are TGTGCCAGCAGTTTATATCGGGGGGTCGATGGCTACACCTTC. V gene TRBV28 combines with J gene TRBJ1-2; a possible D gene is TRBD1 (5 bases). This CDR3 is built from 14 residues. V lost 1 base, J lost 6 bases, and 12 bases lay in between. Germline CDR1 is MDHEN and CDR2 is SYDVKM.

This chain connects TRBV6-5 to TRBJ1-5, with 9 positions matching TRBD1. The CDR3 is 15 amino acids. V shed 7 bases, J shed 6 bases, and the junction held 10 bases outside the gene matches. Germline CDR1 and CDR2: MNHEY and SVGAGI. CDR3 amino acids: CASTFDRGGGQPQHF. The CDR3 DNA is TGTGCCAGCACCTTCGACAGGGGGGGAGGTCAGCCCCAGCATTTT.

V usage is TRBV28 and J usage is TRBJ1-2, with 9 bases aligning to TRBD1. CDR1 is MDHEN, CDR2 SYDVKM, per germline. V dropped 0 bases and J dropped 10; count of bases not matched to a gene: 3. This CDR3 comprises 13 residues. As DNA, the CDR3 is TGTGCCAGCAGTTTATGGTGGACAGGGGTCTACACCTTC. Translation gives CASSLWWTGVYTF.

V usage is TRBV30 and J usage is TRBJ1-6; D not resolved. With 6 bases removed from V and 7 bases from J, the gap between germline ends came to 7 bases. CDR3 length: 11 residues. Germline lookup yields CDR1 GTSNPN and CDR2 SVGIG (reference sequence). The CDR3 DNA sequence: TGTGCCTGTGGACCGAATTCACCCCTCCACTTT. This sequence encodes CACGPNSPLHF.

J is TRBJ2-7 and V is TRBV4-1, with 8 bases matching TRBD2. This CDR3 has 15 residues. Germline V gene lookup returns CDR1 MGHRA and CDR2 YSYEKL. Trimming removed 0 bases from V and 4 bases from J; junction bases left unmatched: 5. CDR3 in DNA: TGCGCCAGCAGCCAAGAAGTGGGACTAGGGTACGAGCAGTACTTC. Its translation: CASSQEVGLGYEQYF.

V and J are TRBV10-3 and TRBJ1-5; 7 positions agree with TRBD1. This CDR3 contains 14 residues. V shed 3 bases and J 7 bases; nucleotides not matched to a gene: 6. CDR1 is ENHRY, CDR2 SYGVKD, per germline. CDR3 nucleotides: TGTGCCATCAGTGAACAGGGGATAGGGCAGCCCCAGCATTTT. Its protein product is CAISEQGIGQPQHF.

The CDR3 sequence is CASSIEWGEVSNQPQHF. Here the CDR3 DNA reads TGTGCCAGTAGTATAGAGTGGGGAGAGGTTAGCAATCAGCCCCAGCATTTT. This chain connects TRBV19 to TRBJ1-5; no definite D call. The V and J ends lost 0 bases and 0 bases respectively, with 12 bases between them. The germline V gene encodes CDR1 LNHDA and CDR2 SQIVND (reference sequence). The CDR3 is 17 residues long.

The chain uses TRBV9 and TRBJ1-1; D not certain. Trimming removed 3 bases from V and 1 base from J, with 10 bases in between. CDR1 and CDR2 from the germline V gene are SGDLS and YYNGEE. The CDR3 sequence is 14 residues long. The CDR3 nucleotides read TGTGCCAGCAGCGCGGGGTATGGGAACACTGAAGCTTTCTTT. It codes for CASSAGYGNTEAFF.

This clone was seen just once. The rearrangement links TRBV7-9 to TRBJ1-5; TRBD1 aligns across 9 bases. The CDR3 is 14 residues long. Germline assignment: CDR1 SEHNR and CDR2 FQNEAQ (reference sequence). V lost 3 bases to trimming and J lost 7 bases; unmatched junction nucleotides: 4. CDR3 DNA sequence: TGTGCCAGCAGCTTGGGGACAGGGACCCAGCCCCAGCATTTT. It is translated as CASSLGTGTQPQHF.

This rearrangement joins TRBV20-1 to TRBJ1-2; 8 bases map to TRBD1. There are 11 residues in the CDR3. V shed 6 bases, J shed 8 bases, and the junction held 5 bases outside the gene matches. Germline loops: CDR1 DFQATT, CDR2 SNEGSKA (reference sequence). CDR3: CSAQTGEGYTF. CDR3 nucleotide sequence: TGCAGTGCGCAGACAGGGGAGGGCTACACCTTC.

The chain couples TRBV27 to TRBJ2-7; tentative D call: TRBD1 (5 bases). The CDR3 contains 15 residues. Trimming removed 2 bases from V and 3 bases from J, with 14 bases in between. Germline V lookup: CDR1 MNHEY, CDR2 SMNVEV (reference sequence). This chain's CDR3 is CASSLMGRTVYEQYF. The CDR3 DNA reads TGTGCCAGCAGTTTAATGGGGCGGACCGTCTACGAGCAGTACTTC.

This clone was counted a few times. V gene TRBV7-2 combines with J gene TRBJ1-2; the D gene is possibly TRBD1 (5 bases). V was clipped by 5 bases and J by 3 bases, with 22 bases between them. CDR1 and CDR2 from the germline V gene are SGHTA and FQGNSA. The CDR3 consists of 17 residues. Here the CDR3 reads CASSPRPAGGTYYGYTF. Here the CDR3 DNA reads TGTGCCAGCAGCCCCAGGCCCGCGGGGGGTACTTACTATGGCTACACCTTC. Supplemented by reference TRBV7-2 and TRBJ1-2, the full variable domain reads GAGVSQSPSNKVTEKGKDVELRCDPISGHTALYWYRQSLGQGLEFLIYFQGNSAPDKSGLPSDRFSAERTGGSVSTLTIQRTQQEDSAVYLCASSPRPAGGTYYGYTFGSGTRLTVV.

This chain joins TRBV12-3 or TRBV12-4 and TRBJ2-5; no clear D gene. The CDR3 is 13 residues long. V was trimmed by 5 bases and J by 7 bases, leaving 14 bases between them. In nucleotides, the CDR3 is TGTGCCAGCAGTACCCTCAGCGCCGGGACCCAGTACTTC. This sequence encodes CASSTLSAGTQYF.

The chain carries TRBV28 and TRBJ2-2; possible D gene TRBD1, 6 bases. V gave up 10 bases and J gave up 7 bases, with 13 bases separating them. The CDR3 has 12 residues. Germline CDR1 MDHEN, CDR2 SYDVKM. In nucleotides, the CDR3 is TGTGCCACCATTCAGGGGAGCGGGGAGCTGTTTTTT. Amino acid sequence: CATIQGSGELFF.

V gene TRBV2 combines with J gene TRBJ2-7; 10 nucleotides match TRBD2. Looked up from germline, CDR1 is SNHLY and CDR2 is FYNNEI. The CDR3 length is 20 residues. V shed 3 bases, J shed 6 bases, and the junction held 23 bases outside the gene matches. The CDR3 DNA reads TGTGCCAGCAGTGATCCGGAGGGGACTAGCGCACACCCCCTTCGCTCCGAGCAGTACTTC. Residues: CASSDPEGTSAHPLRSEQYF.

The chain employs TRBV27 and TRBJ1-2, with D uncertain. Germline lookup yields CDR1 MNHEY and CDR2 SMNVEV (reference sequence). The CDR3 consists of 14 residues. Trimming removed 6 bases from V and 2 bases from J, with 13 bases in between. The CDR3 loop reads CASRPLGENYGYTF. CDR3 coding DNA: TGTGCCAGCAGACCCCTTGGAGAGAACTATGGCTACACCTTC.

This sequence joins TRBV28 and TRBJ1-1; D uncertain. Per germline, CDR1 MDHEN and CDR2 SYDVKM. V was clipped by 2 bases and J by 4 bases, with 8 bases between them. The CDR3 totals 13 residues. The CDR3 sequence: CASSLPKATEAFF. DNA for the CDR3: TGTGCCAGCAGTTTACCTAAAGCCACTGAAGCTTTCTTT.

The rearrangement links TRBV5-1 to TRBJ1-2, with TRBD1 matching 7 bases. CDR3 size: 15 residues. Germline CDR1 is SGHRS and CDR2 is YFSETQ. The ends lost 0 bases at V and 6 bases at J; junction bases unmatched: 8. CDR3 residues: CASSLGDRVFDGYTF. CDR3 DNA sequence: TGCGCCAGCAGCTTGGGAGACAGGGTTTTTGATGGCTACACCTTC.

The gene calls are TRBV5-1 and TRBJ1-2; D unclear. The CDR3 covers 14 residues. V lost 7 bases and J lost 7, with 20 bases in between. Germline CDR1 reads SGHRS; CDR2 reads YFSETQ. CDR3: CASRPAPASSGYTF. The DNA of the CDR3 is TGCGCCAGCCGCCCGGCGCCCGCTAGCTCTGGCTACACCTTC.

The count of this clone is one. The chain is built from TRBV7-6 and TRBJ2-5; D gene unclear. This CDR3 comprises 13 residues. Trimming took 4 bases from V and 5 from J, leaving 11 bases between them. Germline V gene sequence: CDR1 SGHVS, CDR2 FNYEAQ. CDR3 loop: CASSSDREETQYF. In nucleotides, the CDR3 is TGTGCCAGCAGCTCTGATCGTGAGGAGACCCAGTACTTC.

The rearrangement uses TRBV18 and TRBJ1-1, with 8 bases that match TRBD1. The CDR3 contains 14 residues. Germline V gives CDR1 KGHSH, CDR2 LQKENI. V was pared by 3 bases and J by 4 bases, with 4 bases of the junction left unmatched. CDR3 bases: TGTGCCAGCTCACCCCGACAGGGGATCACTGAAGCTTTCTTT. The encoded protein is CASSPRQGITEAFF.

The V gene is TRBV3-1 (or the pseudogene TRBV3-2), the J gene TRBJ1-5; the match to TRBD1 covers 8 bases. V lost 4 bases, J lost 11 bases, and 7 bases stayed unmatched. In germline, CDR1 is LGHDT, CDR2 YNNKEL (reference sequence). This CDR3 has 13 amino acids. CDR3 nucleotide sequence: TGTGCCAGCAGCCCTTTTGGACAGGGTGCCCAGCATTTT. It specifies CASSPFGQGAQHF.

The chain links TRBV28 to TRBJ1-2, with D hard to call. The CDR3 has 14 amino acids. V was trimmed by 7 bases and J by 2 bases, leaving 14 bases between them. Germline loops: CDR1 MDHEN, CDR2 SYDVKM. This CDR3 reads CASKDSATNYGYTF. The CDR3 DNA follows: TGTGCCAGCAAGGATAGCGCTACGAACTATGGCTACACCTTC.

The genes are TRBV5-5 and TRBJ1-4; a weak D match, TRBD1 (6 bases). The germline V gene encodes CDR1 SGHKS and CDR2 YYEKEE (reference sequence). The V end was cut by 0 bases, the J end by 4 bases, with 7 bases between. CDR3 length equals 14 residues. CDR3 in DNA: TGTGCCAGCAGCTTGGACAGGGTTAATGAAAAACTGTTTTTT. Translation: CASSLDRVNEKLFF.